This entry lists 29 T cell receptor beta chains sequenced from one sample in a study of cytomegalovirus exposure and HLA in healthy donors. The PCR employed 60 Vbeta primers together with 13 Jbeta primers. Clones were read by immunoSEQ multiplex PCR, and TCRdb kept only the in-frame ones, dropping some. The profile shows roughly 54,000 clones, about 80% of them singletons. Input material: PBMCs. All receptors derive from a man aged 45-60 years in good health and CMV-seronegative.

This clone was counted once. The rearrangement links TRBV28 to TRBJ2-3; a weak D match, TRBD2 (6 bases). The CDR3 consists of 15 residues. Trimming left V 6 bases short and J 2 bases short, with 15 bases between. Looked up from germline, CDR1 is MDHEN and CDR2 is SYDVKM. CDR3 DNA sequence: TGTGCCAGCAGACTAGCCCCCTCCTTCACAGATACGCAGTATTTT. Translating it yields CASRLAPSFTDTQYF.

The chain uses TRBV5-4 and TRBJ1-4; D perhaps matches TRBD1 (6 bases). In germline, CDR1 is SGHNT, CDR2 YYREEE (reference sequence). V lost 4 bases and J lost 3, with 16 bases in between. The length of the CDR3 is 16 residues. The CDR3 here is CASSMKQGLANEKLFF. DNA of the CDR3: TGTGCCAGCAGCATGAAACAGGGCTTAGCTAATGAAAAACTGTTTTTT.

This chain joins TRBV5-1 and TRBJ1-2; TRBD1 agrees at 9 bases. CDR1 SGHRS and CDR2 YFSETQ come from the germline V gene. V gave up 4 bases and J gave up 2 bases; unmatched junction bases: 12. The CDR3 length is 17 residues. The CDR3 region has the DNA TGCGCCAGCAGCCCCCAGGGACAGGGAGGCCCGAACTATGGCTACACCTTC. This translates into CASSPQGQGGPNYGYTF.

The chain carries TRBV5-1 and TRBJ2-7; TRBD2 matches at 9 bases. Germline lookup yields CDR1 SGHRS and CDR2 YFSETQ. V lost 4 bases, J lost 0 bases, and 14 bases stayed unmatched. The CDR3 has 18 amino acids. The CDR3 loop reads CASSLMTVSGGNSYEQYF. CDR3 DNA: TGCGCCAGCAGCCTTATGACCGTTAGCGGGGGCAACTCCTACGAGCAGTACTTC.

The J gene is TRBJ1-5, the V gene TRBV11-3; tentatively, D is TRBD1 (5 bases). Per germline, CDR1 SGHNT and CDR2 YENEEA. V was clipped by 5 bases and J by 6 bases, with 17 bases between them. CDR3 length: 15 amino acids. The CDR3 DNA reads TGTGCCAGCAGCGAGCGGGACGGTGGAGTTCAGCCCCAGCATTTT. This codes for CASSERDGGVQPQHF.

The rearrangement joins TRBV4-3 to TRBJ2-1; 7 nucleotides match TRBD2. This CDR3 is 15 amino acids long. V was pared by 4 bases and J by 5 bases, with 8 bases of the junction left unmatched. The germline V gene encodes CDR1 LGHNA and CDR2 YSLEER. Here the CDR3 DNA reads TGCGCCAGCAGCCCCAATGGGGGGGGGAACAATGAGCAGTTCTTC. This codes for CASSPNGGGNNEQFF.

The J gene is TRBJ1-2, the V gene TRBV5-1; D might be TRBD1 (5 bases). Trimming removed 0 bases from V and 0 bases from J, with 9 bases in between. Germline-derived CDR1 and CDR2 are SGHRS and YFSETQ. This CDR3 is 15 amino acids long. CDR3 nucleotides: TGCGCCAGCAGCTTGGGACAGTCTACTAACTATGGCTACACCTTC. Residues: CASSLGQSTNYGYTF.

This clone has just a few counts. The chain uses TRBV5-1 and TRBJ1-4; no definite D call. Trimming removed 3 bases at V and 4 bases at J, with 4 bases between. CDR3 size: 12 residues. Germline V gene lookup returns CDR1 SGHRS and CDR2 YFSETQ. The CDR3 region is CASSSFNEKLFF. CDR3 in DNA: TGCGCCAGCAGCTCCTTTAATGAAAAACTGTTTTTT.

The chain carries TRBV28 and TRBJ2-7, with D perhaps TRBD2 (6 bases). Looked up from germline, CDR1 is MDHEN and CDR2 is SYDVKM. Trimming cost V 6 bases and J 3 bases, with 12 bases left between them. The length of the CDR3 is 13 residues. CDR3 sequence: CASSLGGVYEQYF. The CDR3 bases are TGTGCCAGCAGCCTCGGCGGGGTCTACGAGCAGTACTTC.

The chain links TRBV6-6 to TRBJ1-2, with 9 bases identical to TRBD1. The CDR3 runs to 16 residues. V lost 5 bases to trimming and J lost 2 bases; unmatched junction nucleotides: 9. CDR1 is MNHNY and CDR2 is SVGAGI in the germline V gene (reference sequence). The CDR3 protein is CASSQTGQGKNYGYTF. Written as DNA, the CDR3 is TGTGCCAGCAGTCAAACCGGACAGGGGAAGAACTATGGCTACACCTTC.

This clone has just a few counts. The V call is TRBV7-2, the J call TRBJ2-4; 12 bases map to TRBD2. With 0 bases clipped from V and 0 bases from J, the junction kept 12 bases outside the gene matches. The germline CDR1 and CDR2 sequences are SGHTA and FQGNSA. This CDR3 region has 21 residues. DNA for the CDR3: TGTGCCAGCAGCTTAGCACTAGCGGGGGGCACCGTCACAGTAGCCAAAAACATTCAGTACTTC. This encodes CASSLALAGGTVTVAKNIQYF.

This chain links TRBV7-6 with TRBJ2-7; D is unclear. The germline CDR1 and CDR2 sequences are SGHVS and FNYEAQ. Trimming took off 5 bases at V and 2 bases at J, with 10 bases between the two ends. CDR3 length equals 13 residues. The CDR3, as DNA: TGTGCCAGCAGCAACCCCCCGGCCTACGAGCAGTACTTC. It translates to CASSNPPAYEQYF.

The V gene is TRBV18, the J gene TRBJ1-5; no reliable D call. This CDR3 contains 22 residues. The germline V and J ends were trimmed by 6 bases and 2 bases, with 35 bases remaining between them. Per germline, CDR1 KGHSH and CDR2 LQKENI. The CDR3 nucleotides are TGTGCCAGCTCCCACTCGGCAGGTGGCTGGGCTCGGGGTATCAATGGCAATCAGCCCCAGCATTTT. It codes for CASSHSAGGWARGINGNQPQHF. Based on the CDR3 plus reference TRBV18 and TRBJ1-5, the full variable domain is NAGVMQNPRHLVRRRGQEARLRCSPMKGHSHVYWYRQLPEEGLKFMVYLQKENIIDESGMPKERFSAEFPKEGPSILRIQQVVRGDSAAYFCASSHSAGGWARGINGNQPQHFGDGTRLSIL.

The V gene is TRBV2, the J gene TRBJ1-5, with D possibly matching TRBD1 (5 bases). CDR3 size: 14 residues. Trimming cost V 4 bases and J 2 bases, with 9 bases left between them. CDR1 is SNHLY and CDR2 is FYNNEI in the germline V gene. The CDR3 sequence: CASSGGVGNQPQHF. As DNA, the CDR3 is TGTGCCAGCAGTGGGGGGGTAGGCAATCAGCCCCAGCATTTT.

The chain couples TRBV11-2 to TRBJ2-7, with D tentatively TRBD2 (6 bases). Germline CDR1 and CDR2: SGHAT and FQNNGV. Trimming pared 5 bases from V and 1 base from J, leaving 9 bases between. The length of the CDR3 is 13 residues. The CDR3 DNA reads TGTGCCAGCAGCATCGGGAGTTCCTACGAGCAGTACTTC. Its translation: CASSIGSSYEQYF. Filled out from reference TRBV11-2 and TRBJ2-7, the complete variable domain reads EAGVAQSPRYKIIEKRQSVAFWCNPISGHATLYWYQQILGQGPKLLIQFQNNGVVDDSQLPKDRFSAERLKGVDSTLKIQPAKLEDSAVYLCASSIGSSYEQYFGPGTRLTVT.

The V gene is TRBV30, the J gene TRBJ1-6; 7 bases map to TRBD1. Germline CDR1 is GTSNPN and CDR2 is SVGIG (reference sequence). The CDR3 contains 13 residues. The junction had 4 bases not matched to a gene; V was cut back by 2 bases and J by 9 bases. The CDR3 nucleotides are TGTGCCTGGAGTTCGAACAGGGGTTCACCCCTCCACTTT. This sequence encodes CAWSSNRGSPLHF.

A few counts support this clone. The chain recombines TRBV6-5 with TRBJ1-2, with D uncertain. Deletions cut 6 bases from V and 4 bases from J, with 15 bases between. From germline, CDR1 is MNHEY and CDR2 SVGAGI. This CDR3 spans 14 amino acids. This CDR3 reads CASSQSEAPYGYTF. In DNA form, the CDR3 reads TGTGCCAGCAGCCAGTCGGAGGCGCCCTATGGCTACACCTTC.

J is TRBJ2-5 and V is TRBV5-8, with 7 nucleotides matching TRBD1. CDR1 is SGHTS, CDR2 YDEGEE, per germline. The V gene end was trimmed by 2 bases and the J gene end by 3 bases; junction bases not matched to a gene: 7. This CDR3 is built from 15 residues. The CDR3 is CASSLARGREETQYF. DNA for the CDR3: TGTGCCAGCAGCTTAGCTAGGGGGCGCGAAGAGACCCAGTACTTC.

The genes are TRBV29-1 and TRBJ2-7; TRBD2 might be the D (5 bases). Trimming stripped 6 bases from V and 0 bases from J, with 15 bases between. This CDR3 contains 14 residues. The germline gives CDR1 SQVTM, CDR2 ANQGSEA. The CDR3 DNA follows: TGCAGCGTGAGGCTCGGGGTTAGCTCCTACGAGCAGTACTTC. It codes for CSVRLGVSSYEQYF.

The chain carries TRBV28 and TRBJ1-4; no reliable D call. V was trimmed by 8 bases and J by 8 bases, leaving 12 bases between them. This CDR3 spans 12 amino acids. Germline V lookup: CDR1 MDHEN, CDR2 SYDVKM. The CDR3 coding sequence is TGTGCCAGCGGGAGGGTAGGAGAAAAACTGTTTTTT. This gives the protein CASGRVGEKLFF.

This clone has just one count. The rearrangement uses TRBV19 and TRBJ1-4, with 7 bases lining up with TRBD1. The CDR3 loop spans 14 amino acids. V shed 6 bases, J shed 4 bases, and the junction held 5 bases outside the gene matches. From germline, CDR1 is LNHDA and CDR2 SQIVND (reference sequence). The CDR3 protein is CASSGTAFNEKLFF. DNA for the CDR3: TGTGCCAGTAGCGGGACAGCCTTTAATGAAAAACTGTTTTTT. The full variable domain, with the rest looked up from reference TRBV19 and TRBJ1-4, is DGGITQSPKYLFRKEGQNVTLSCEQNLNHDAMYWYRQDPGQGLRLIYYSQIVNDFQKGDIAEGYSVSREKKESFPLTVTSAQKNPTAFYLCASSGTAFNEKLFFGSGTQLSVL.

The chain joins TRBV9 to TRBJ2-5; D gene ambiguous. V gave up 2 bases and J gave up 4 bases, with 9 bases separating them. CDR1 is SGDLS and CDR2 is YYNGEE in the germline V gene. The CDR3 loop spans 13 amino acids. The DNA for the CDR3 is TGTGCCAGCAGCGTGAACCCGGGAGAGACCCAGTACTTC. Translated, it gives CASSVNPGETQYF.

V and J are TRBV5-1 and TRBJ1-2; tentative D call: TRBD1 (6 bases). The CDR3 is 14 residues long. Looked up from germline, CDR1 is SGHRS and CDR2 is YFSETQ. The germline V and J ends were trimmed by 3 bases and 8 bases, with 17 bases remaining between them. In nucleotides, the CDR3 is TGCGCCAGCAGCTCGGCATTCCAGGGGCCGGGCTACACCTTC. Amino acids: CASSSAFQGPGYTF.

This chain links TRBV10-1 with TRBJ2-2; TRBD2 aligns across 7 bases. Trimming removed 0 bases from V and 1 base from J; junction bases left unmatched: 5. CDR1 is WNHNN and CDR2 is SYGVQD in the germline V gene (reference sequence). The CDR3 runs to 17 residues. For the CDR3, the DNA is TGCGCCAGCAGTGAGTCCTGGGGGGGGAAGAACACCGGGGAGCTGTTTTTT. This encodes CASSESWGGKNTGELFF.

The rearrangement links TRBV7-9 to TRBJ2-5; 8 positions agree with TRBD1. The CDR3 runs to 13 residues. Trimming removed 11 bases from V and 1 base from J; junction bases left unmatched: 6. The V gene's germline CDR1 is SEHNR and CDR2 FQNEAQ (reference sequence). The CDR3 coding sequence is TGTGCCGGCCGGACAGGGTCCCAAGAGACCCAGTACTTC. It translates to CAGRTGSQETQYF.

V and J are TRBV7-9 and TRBJ2-5; 12 bases agree with TRBD1. CDR1 is SEHNR, CDR2 FQNEAQ, per germline (reference sequence). The CDR3 has 18 residues. Unmatched junction bases numbered 15, after V lost 5 bases and J lost 5 bases. CDR3 in amino acids: CASSQTRTGQGAAETQYF. DNA of the CDR3: TGTGCCAGCAGCCAGACTAGGACGGGACAGGGGGCGGCGGAGACCCAGTACTTC. The full variable domain, its missing parts supplied by reference TRBV7-9 and TRBJ2-5, is DTGVSQNPRHKITKRGQNVTFRCDPISEHNRLYWYRQTLGQGPEFLTYFQNEAQLEKSRLLSDRFSAERPKGSFSTLEIQRTEQGDSAMYLCASSQTRTGQGAAETQYFGPGTRLLVL.

This chain links TRBV11-3 with TRBJ2-3, with 9 bases that match TRBD2. This CDR3 is 15 amino acids long. V trimming: 1 base; J trimming: 4 bases; junction bases outside the gene matches: 3. CDR1 is SGHNT, CDR2 YENEEA, per germline. The CDR3 sequence is CASSLGGGDSDTQYF. CDR3 nucleotides: TGTGCCAGCAGCTTAGGCGGGGGGGATTCAGATACGCAGTATTTT.

The V and J genes are TRBV25-1 and TRBJ2-2; 7 bases are shared with TRBD2. The germline gives CDR1 MGHDK, CDR2 SYGVNS. This CDR3 has 15 amino acids. V lost 5 bases, J lost 0 bases, and 3 bases stayed unmatched. In nucleotides, the CDR3 is TGTGCCAGCAGTACGGCGGGGGCGAACACCGGGGAGCTGTTTTTT. It is translated as CASSTAGANTGELFF. The full variable domain, in which reference TRBV25-1 and TRBJ2-2 provide the parts outside the CDR3, is EADIYQTPRYLVIGTGKKITLECSQTMGHDKMYWYQQDPGMELHLIHYSYGVNSTEKGDLSSESTVSRIRTEHFPLTLESARPSHTSQYLCASSTAGANTGELFFGEGSRLTVL.

The rearrangement uses TRBV4-1 and TRBJ2-7, with TRBD2 matching 9 bases. The germline CDR1 and CDR2 sequences are MGHRA and YSYEKL. The trim removed 0 bases at V and 9 bases at J, leaving 15 bases unmatched. The CDR3 is 17 amino acids. The CDR3 protein is CASSQDATAGGGAGQYF. The CDR3 nucleotides read TGCGCCAGCAGCCAAGATGCCACAGCCGGCGGGGGGGCGGGGCAGTACTTC.